The 32 T cell receptor beta chains below were found in one sample sequenced in a study of glioma-infiltrating T cells after dendritic cell vaccination. Sequenced by immunoSEQ multiplex PCR; TCRdb stores in-frame clones only, minus some. This sample has roughly 80,000 clones, with about 87% found just once. Sequences were derived from blood, sampled before dendritic cell vaccination. The receptor source for this set is a human donor with glioblastoma.

The CDR3 nucleotides are TGTGCCAGCTCAACCGGGACTGGCAACACCGGGGAGCTGTTTTTT. Amino acid sequence: CASSTGTGNTGELFF. The chain carries TRBV18 and TRBJ2-2, with D possibly matching TRBD2 (6 bases). Deletions cut 5 bases from V and 2 bases from J, with 12 bases between. The CDR3 runs 15 residues. Germline CDR1 KGHSH, CDR2 LQKENI.

The chain couples TRBV7-2 to TRBJ2-7; 9 bases agree with TRBD1. This CDR3 region has 15 residues. V dropped 2 bases and J dropped 3; count of bases not matched to a gene: 5. CDR1 and CDR2 from the germline V gene are SGHTA and FQGNSA. The CDR3 region is CASSLRQGGNYEQYF. Here the CDR3 DNA reads TGTGCCAGCAGCTTACGACAGGGGGGGAACTACGAGCAGTACTTC.

The chain recombines TRBV9 with TRBJ1-2; D remains ambiguous. Per germline, CDR1 SGDLS and CDR2 YYNGEE. V lost 0 bases, J lost 4 bases, and 10 bases lay in between. The CDR3 is 14 residues long. For the CDR3, the DNA is TGTGCCAGCAGCGTAGAACAGACAAGCTATGGCTACACCTTC. This translates into CASSVEQTSYGYTF.

The rearrangement links TRBV5-5 to TRBJ1-2, with 8 bases matching TRBD1. The CDR3 spans 16 residues. Germline CDR1 is SGHKS and CDR2 is YYEKEE (reference sequence). The V segment lost 0 bases and the J segment 3 bases; nucleotides outside the gene matches: 7. For the CDR3, the DNA is TGTGCCAGCAGCTTGGAGGGCAGGGGGCAGGACTATGGCTACACCTTC. This sequence encodes CASSLEGRGQDYGYTF.

The V gene is TRBV28, the J gene TRBJ2-7; 14 positions agree with TRBD2. Trimming took 5 bases from V and 6 from J; bases not matched to a gene: 6. Germline-derived CDR1 and CDR2 are MDHEN and SYDVKM. The CDR3 covers 15 residues. CDR3 DNA: TGTGCCAGCAGTCCGTGGACTAGCGGGAGGCCCGAGCAGTACTTC. The encoded protein is CASSPWTSGRPEQYF.

This chain uses TRBV6-1 with TRBJ1-3, with 9 bases fitting TRBD1. The CDR3 loop spans 15 amino acids. CDR1 is MNHNS and CDR2 is SASEGT in the germline V gene. V dropped 4 bases and J dropped 3; count of bases not matched to a gene: 4. Written as DNA, the CDR3 is TGTGCCAGCAGTGCTGGGACAGGGCTTGGAAACACCATATATTTT. This gives the protein CASSAGTGLGNTIYF.

This rearrangement joins TRBV6-5 to TRBJ1-2; D is possibly TRBD1 (5 bases). The CDR3 spans 15 residues. Germline V gene sequence: CDR1 MNHEY, CDR2 SVGAGI. Trimming took off 6 bases at V and 1 base at J, with 15 bases between the two ends. CDR3 coding DNA: TGTGCCAGCAGCTTTGGAGCAGGGTTTAACTATGGCTACACCTTC. Amino acids: CASSFGAGFNYGYTF.

A few counts support this clone. The chain joins TRBV10-3 to TRBJ1-1, with 7 positions matching TRBD1. V trimming: 10 bases; J trimming: 1 base; junction bases outside the gene matches: 6. Germline V CDR1 and CDR2: ENHRY, SYGVKD. The CDR3 contains 13 residues. The CDR3 DNA sequence: TGTGCCACAGGGGGTGCGGGGAACACTGAAGCTTTCTTT. As protein: CATGGAGNTEAFF.

The chain links TRBV5-1 to TRBJ2-7; D is possibly TRBD2 (6 bases). Trimming cost V 5 bases and J 2 bases, with 11 bases left between them. This CDR3 contains 13 residues. Germline V CDR1 and CDR2: SGHRS, YFSETQ. The chain's CDR3 is CASSGREAYEQYF. In nucleotides, the CDR3 is TGCGCCAGCAGTGGGCGGGAAGCCTACGAGCAGTACTTC. The full variable domain, its missing parts supplied by reference TRBV5-1 and TRBJ2-7, is KAGVTQTPRYLIKTRGQQVTLSCSPISGHRSVSWYQQTPGQGLQFLFEYFSETQRNKGNFPGRFSGRQFSNSRSEMNVSTLELGDSALYLCASSGREAYEQYFGPGTRLTVT.

The rearrangement joins TRBV7-3 to TRBJ1-1; 7 bases are a match to TRBD1. Trimming cost V 4 bases and J 3 bases; bases outside gene matches: 2. The CDR3 loop spans 13 amino acids. CDR1 is SGHTA and CDR2 is FQGTGA in the germline V gene. Here the CDR3 DNA reads TGTGCCAGCAGCTCCGACAGGGACACTGAAGCTTTCTTT. Amino acids: CASSSDRDTEAFF. Using reference TRBV7-3 and TRBJ1-1 for the parts outside the CDR3, the full variable domain is GAGVSQTPSNKVTEKGKYVELRCDPISGHTALYWYRQSLGQGPEFLIYFQGTGAADDSGLPNDRFFAVRPEGSVSTLKIQRTERGDSAVYLCASSSDRDTEAFFGQGTRLTVV.

This chain links TRBV18 with TRBJ2-7, with a possible D match to TRBD1 (6 bases). CDR3 length: 14 amino acids. Trimming removed 4 bases at V and 3 bases at J, with 13 bases between. Germline CDR1 is KGHSH and CDR2 is LQKENI. The CDR3 coding sequence is TGTGCCAGCTCACTCTCAACAGGGAACTACGAGCAGTACTTC. Its protein is CASSLSTGNYEQYF.

The V gene is TRBV28, the J gene TRBJ2-7; TRBD2 aligns across 9 bases. The CDR3 has 14 residues. Germline V gene lookup returns CDR1 MDHEN and CDR2 SYDVKM. J was trimmed by 4 bases and V by 6 bases; bases with no gene match: 7. The CDR3 DNA reads TGTGCCAGCAGGAAGTTAGCGGGAGAGTACGAGCAGTACTTC. Its translation: CASRKLAGEYEQYF. Filled out from reference TRBV28 and TRBJ2-7, the complete variable domain reads DVKVTQSSRYLVKRTGEKVFLECVQDMDHENMFWYRQDPGLGLRLIYFSYDVKMKEKGDIPEGYSVSREKKERFSLILESASTNQTSMYLCASRKLAGEYEQYFGPGTRLTVT.

This chain uses TRBV9 with TRBJ1-1; possible D gene TRBD1, 5 bases. Trimming removed 2 bases at V and 1 base at J, with 9 bases between. CDR1 SGDLS and CDR2 YYNGEE come from the germline V gene. The CDR3 is 14 residues long. CDR3 loop: CASSVDGQNTEAFF. The CDR3 DNA reads as TGTGCCAGCAGCGTCGACGGACAGAACACTGAAGCTTTCTTT.

The rearrangement uses TRBV11-2 and TRBJ1-3; perhaps TRBD1 as D (6 bases). This CDR3 comprises 15 residues. Germline CDR1 and CDR2: SGHAT and FQNNGV. V shed 5 bases and J shed 1 base, with 12 bases lying between them. The CDR3 nucleotides read TGTGCCAGCAGCCCCGGGACACAATCTGGAAACACCATATATTTT. This sequence encodes CASSPGTQSGNTIYF.

This clone came up once. Written as DNA, the CDR3 is TGCAGCGTCGCCACAGGGCTAAGCACTGAAGCTTTCTTT. Its translation: CSVATGLSTEAFF. The chain carries TRBV29-1 and TRBJ1-1, with D perhaps TRBD1 (6 bases). This CDR3 region has 13 residues. Germline assignment: CDR1 SQVTM and CDR2 ANQGSEA. V was clipped by 6 bases and J by 4 bases, with 15 bases between them.

This clone was observed a single time. This chain connects TRBV4-2 to TRBJ2-5; maybe TRBD2 (6 bases). Trimming pared 2 bases from V and 1 base from J, leaving 11 bases between. Germline V gene sequence: CDR1 LGHNA, CDR2 YNFKEQ. The CDR3 loop spans 15 amino acids. The CDR3 coding sequence is TGTGCCAGCAGCCAAAACCGGGACTCCCAAGAGACCCAGTACTTC. This encodes CASSQNRDSQETQYF.

The CDR3 spells CASSLEAGASYEQYF. The CDR3 DNA sequence: TGTGCCAGCAGCTTAGAAGCGGGAGCCTCCTACGAGCAGTACTTC. V gene TRBV7-2 combines with J gene TRBJ2-7; the match to TRBD2 covers 8 bases. The CDR3 contains 15 residues. V was clipped by 1 base and J by 0 bases; unmatched bases: 2. Germline V gene sequence: CDR1 SGHTA, CDR2 FQGNSA.

V usage is TRBV2 and J usage is TRBJ2-5, with 16 nucleotides matching TRBD2. Germline CDR1 and CDR2: SNHLY and FYNNEI. V lost 6 bases to trimming and J lost 3 bases; unmatched junction nucleotides: 1. The CDR3 length is 15 residues. DNA for the CDR3: TGTGCCAGCAGGGGGACTAGCGGGGGGGAAGAGACCCAGTACTTC. Amino acids: CASRGTSGGEETQYF.

V gene TRBV2 combines with J gene TRBJ2-2; 7 nucleotides line up with TRBD1. CDR3 size: 16 residues. J gave up 1 base and V 3 bases, and 5 bases lay outside the gene matches. Looked up from germline, CDR1 is SNHLY and CDR2 is FYNNEI. The CDR3 loop is CASSEGQILNTGELFF. The CDR3 bases are TGTGCCAGCAGTGAGGGACAGATTCTGAACACCGGGGAGCTGTTTTTT.

The chain couples TRBV9 to TRBJ1-6; no clear D gene. Per germline, CDR1 SGDLS and CDR2 YYNGEE. The CDR3 has 14 residues. V was shortened by 0 bases and J by 7 bases, with 8 bases between the two germline ends. This chain's CDR3 is CASSVGLPNSPLHF. The CDR3 coding sequence is TGTGCCAGCAGCGTAGGACTGCCGAATTCACCCCTCCACTTT.

This clone was observed once. The V gene is TRBV19, the J gene TRBJ2-4; 12 nucleotides match TRBD2. The CDR3 loop spans 18 amino acids. The J segment lost 1 base and the V segment lost 1 base, leaving 5 bases of the junction unmatched. Per germline, CDR1 LNHDA and CDR2 SQIVND (reference sequence). The CDR3 protein is CASSIASGGATAKNIQYF. CDR3 sequence (DNA): TGTGCCAGTAGTATAGCTAGCGGGGGGGCCACGGCCAAAAACATTCAGTACTTC. Full variable domain (missing parts from reference TRBV19 and TRBJ2-4): DGGITQSPKYLFRKEGQNVTLSCEQNLNHDAMYWYRQDPGQGLRLIYYSQIVNDFQKGDIAEGYSVSREKKESFPLTVTSAQKNPTAFYLCASSIASGGATAKNIQYFGAGTRLSVL.

A single count supports this clone. The chain recombines TRBV27 with TRBJ1-4; no definite D call. CDR1 is MNHEY and CDR2 is SMNVEV in the germline V gene (reference sequence). The CDR3 is made up of 12 amino acids. V lost 8 bases and J lost 5, with 9 bases in between. The CDR3 nucleotides read TGTGCCAGCGGCGGCGAAAATGAAAAACTGTTTTTT. Translation: CASGGENEKLFF.

The chain joins TRBV5-1 to TRBJ1-4, with 7 bases that match TRBD1. V shed 3 bases and J 7 bases; nucleotides not matched to a gene: 6. The CDR3 is 14 amino acids. CDR1 and CDR2 (germline): SGHRS, YFSETQ. CDR3 nucleotide sequence: TGCGCCAGCAGCTCCGGGACAGACTCTGAAAAACTGTTTTTT. It yields the protein CASSSGTDSEKLFF.

The J gene is TRBJ1-2, the V gene TRBV19; the match to TRBD1 covers 8 bases. Germline trimming cut 10 bases from V and 7 bases from J; bases unmatched to any gene: 11. Germline V CDR1 and CDR2: LNHDA, SQIVND (reference sequence). This CDR3 has 13 amino acids. DNA of the CDR3: TGTGCCATCTCTCAGCAGGGGGCGGGTGGCTACACCTTC. It is translated as CAISQQGAGGYTF.

The chain is built from TRBV18 and TRBJ1-2; weak D call: TRBD1 (6 bases). Germline V lookup: CDR1 KGHSH, CDR2 LQKENI. Trimming removed 5 bases at V and 4 bases at J, with 14 bases between. This CDR3 has 14 residues. CDR3 amino acids: CASSSSTGPYGYTF. For the CDR3, the DNA is TGTGCCAGCTCATCCTCGACAGGCCCCTATGGCTACACCTTC.

The CDR3 loop is CASSVGGGSDTQYF. CDR3 nucleotides: TGTGCCAGCAGCGTGGGAGGGGGTTCAGATACGCAGTATTTT. The rearrangement uses TRBV9 and TRBJ2-3, with D possibly being TRBD2 (7 bases). The CDR3 is made up of 14 amino acids. The germline gives CDR1 SGDLS, CDR2 YYNGEE. The V end was cut by 2 bases, the J end by 4 bases, with 11 bases between.

The CDR3 is CASSEGLAGIETQYF. CDR3 sequence (DNA): TGTGCCAGCAGCGAGGGACTAGCGGGAATAGAGACCCAGTACTTC. The chain is built from TRBV7-2 and TRBJ2-5; 13 positions agree with TRBD2. CDR3 length: 15 residues. V lost 5 bases to trimming and J lost 4 bases; unmatched junction nucleotides: 4. Germline CDR1 SGHTA, CDR2 FQGNSA.

This chain links TRBV5-4 with TRBJ2-1; D possibly corresponds to TRBD1 (5 bases). The CDR3 is made up of 15 amino acids. Trimming removed 4 bases from V and 9 bases from J, with 20 bases in between. Per germline, CDR1 SGHNT and CDR2 YYREEE (reference sequence). CDR3 DNA: TGTGCCAGCAGCACCCGGAGCAGGGTGGGCTTTGAGCAGTTCTTC. It is translated as CASSTRSRVGFEQFF.

The CDR3 bases are TGTGCCAGTAGTATCTATGGGAGGGAGACCCAGTACTTC. Protein: CASSIYGRETQYF. This chain uses TRBV19 with TRBJ2-5; D perhaps matches TRBD2 (6 bases). CDR1 and CDR2 from the germline V gene are LNHDA and SQIVND (reference sequence). This CDR3 contains 13 residues. Deletions cut 3 bases from V and 5 bases from J, with 10 bases between.

The chain carries TRBV5-8 and TRBJ2-1; D call uncertain. The CDR3 extends over 12 amino acids. CDR1 SGHTS and CDR2 YDEGEE come from the germline V gene. V lost 0 bases, J lost 12 bases, and 10 bases lay in between. CDR3 bases: TGTGCCAGCAGCTTGGACGGAGTTCGGCAGTTCTTC. Amino acids: CASSLDGVRQFF.

This clone was found a few times. V usage is TRBV5-4 and J usage is TRBJ2-1, with 10 positions matching TRBD2. There are 16 residues in the CDR3. Germline CDR1 and CDR2: SGHNT and YYREEE (reference sequence). Trimming at V came to 5 bases and at J to 2 bases, leaving 7 bases not matched to a gene. CDR3 sequence (DNA): TGTGCCAGCAGTTCGGGCAGCGGGGGGGCCTACAATGAGCAGTTCTTC. This gives the protein CASSSGSGGAYNEQFF. Using reference TRBV5-4 and TRBJ2-1 for the parts outside the CDR3, the full variable domain is ETGVTQSPTHLIKTRGQQVTLRCSSQSGHNTVSWYQQALGQGPQFIFQYYREEENGRGNFPPRFSGLQFPNYSSELNVNALELDDSALYLCASSSGSGGAYNEQFFGPGTRLTVL.

This clone showed up just a few times. V usage is TRBV6-1 and J usage is TRBJ2-3, with TRBD2 identical over 13 bases. This CDR3 region has 14 residues. V lost 6 bases and J lost 3; bases outside the gene matches: 0. CDR1 is MNHNS, CDR2 SASEGT, per germline. The CDR3 DNA sequence: TGTGCCAGCAGGACTAGCGGGAGGACAGATACGCAGTATTTT. Amino acid sequence: CASRTSGRTDTQYF.